The rows below give T cell receptor beta chains drawn from one sample of a study of cytomegalovirus exposure and HLA in healthy donors. Only in-frame clones appear in the TCRdb table, and some are missing; sequencing was by immunoSEQ multiplex PCR. Among about 120,000 clones listed, roughly 82% were seen once. The source material was PBMCs. Receptor source: a man aged 18-30 years in good health and CMV-seropositive. CDR3s include the opening cysteine and the closing phenylalanine or tryptophan. D genes are given only for firm matches. Size is omitted from some rows. Given values are once, few, many or a class for expanded clones.

V gene,J gene,clone size,D gene,CDR3 DNA,CDR3 protein
TRBV5-4,TRBJ2-7,.,TRBD1,TGTGCCACCCGGACAGGGGGAAACTACGAGCAGTACTTC,CATRTGGNYEQYF
TRBV5-8,TRBJ2-7,.,TRBD2,TGTGCCAGCAGCTCCCATAGCGGGAGGGCCTCCTACGAGCAGTACTTC,CASSSHSGRASYEQYF
TRBV5-1,TRBJ2-1,.,TRBD2,TGCGCCAGCAGCGGGACCGGGACTAGCGTAGGCAATGAGCAGTTCTTC,CASSGTGTSVGNEQFF
TRBV2,TRBJ1-1,few,.,TGTGCCAGCAAACTCCACGAGGGGAACACTGAAGCTTTCTTT,CASKLHEGNTEAFF
TRBV11-2,TRBJ2-3,.,.,TGTGCCAGCAGCTCGAGCACAGATACGCAGTATTTT,CASSSSTDTQYF
TRBV9,TRBJ2-2,.,.,TGTGCCAGCAGCGGTTGGGCGGGAAGAACCGGGGAGCTGTTTTTT,CASSGWAGRTGELFF
TRBV27,TRBJ1-1,.,.,TGTGCCAGCAGTTGGGTTCAGGGATCCGAAGCTTTCTTT,CASSWVQGSEAFF
TRBV6-5,TRBJ1-2,.,.,TGTGCCAGCAGTTGGGGGGGAGGCTACACCTTC,CASSWGGGYTF
TRBV5-1,TRBJ2-2,few,.,TGCGCCAGCAGAGCATTAATGTGGACGGACAAGATGAACACCGGGGAGCTGTTTTTT,CASRALMWTDKMNTGELFF
TRBV20-1,TRBJ2-7,.,.,TGCAGTGCTGAACAGGGCCGCGAGCAGTACTTC,CSAEQGREQYF
TRBV12-5,TRBJ1-1,few,TRBD1,TGTGCTAGTGGTTCGACCGGGACAGGGAGTCTACGTGACACTGAAGCTTTCTTT,CASGSTGTGSLRDTEAFF
TRBV5-1,TRBJ1-2,.,TRBD1,TGCGCCAGCAGCTCTGTGACAGGGGGCAACTATGGCTACACCTTC,CASSSVTGGNYGYTF
TRBV14,TRBJ2-1,.,.,TGTGCCAGCAGCCGCCGGGACAACTCCTACAATGAGCAGTTCTTC,CASSRRDNSYNEQFF
TRBV9,TRBJ1-1,.,.,TGTGCCAGCAGCTTCGAAAACAGGGAGAACACTGAAGCTTTCTTT,CASSFENRENTEAFF
TRBV29-1,TRBJ2-3,.,.,TGCAGCGTTGGTCGGGTGGGCACAGATACGCAGTATTTT,CSVGRVGTDTQYF
TRBV15,TRBJ2-3,.,TRBD2,TGTGCCACCAGCAGGAAAATAGCGGGCCGGACAGATACGCAGTATTTT,CATSRKIAGRTDTQYF
TRBV29-1,TRBJ2-2,.,TRBD1,TGCAGCGTCCGTGACAGGGGTAGCGTTTATGGGGAGCTGTTTTTT,CSVRDRGSVYGELFF
TRBV19,TRBJ2-7,.,.,TGTGCCAGTAGGGGCCTCCTCTCCTACGAGCAGTACTTC,CASRGLLSYEQYF
TRBV5-1,TRBJ2-1,.,TRBD1,TGCGCCAGCAGCTTGGAAGCCGGGACAGGGATGAATGAGCAGTTCTTC,CASSLEAGTGMNEQFF
TRBV7-7,TRBJ2-1,.,.,TGTGCTAGCAGCGCGGCCAGTTTCAATGAGCAGTTCTTC,CASSAASFNEQFF
TRBV2,TRBJ1-2,.,.,TGTGCCAGCGGGGGGGGCAGTAACTATGGCTACACCTTC,CASGGGSNYGYTF
TRBV14,TRBJ2-2,.,.,TGTGCCAGCAGCCAAGATGCTTCCCGGTACACCGGGGAGCTGTTTTTT,CASSQDASRYTGELFF
TRBV6-5,TRBJ1-5,.,TRBD1,TGTGCCAGCAGTGACAGGGGTAGGAGTCAGCCCCAGCATTTT,CASSDRGRSQPQHF
TRBV30,TRBJ1-3,.,.,TGTGCCTGGAGTCGTACAGGGATTGGAAACACCATATATTTT,CAWSRTGIGNTIYF
TRBV7-3,TRBJ1-2,.,.,TGTGCCAGCAGCTCAGATACTAACTATGGCTACACCTTC,CASSSDTNYGYTF
TRBV5-1,TRBJ1-2,.,.,TGCGCCAGCAGCCTAGGGGACAAGAACTATGGCTACACCTTC,CASSLGDKNYGYTF
TRBV6-1,TRBJ2-2,.,TRBD1,TGTGCCAGCAGTAGAAGGACAGGGGGCACCGGGGAGCTGTTTTTT,CASSRRTGGTGELFF
TRBV25-1,TRBJ2-1,.,TRBD2,TGTGCCAGCAGTCTCCCCGGGACTAGCGGAAAGAACAATGAGCAGTTCTTC,CASSLPGTSGKNNEQFF
TRBV4-2,TRBJ1-4,once,TRBD1,TGTGCCAGCAGCCTCAGGGGGCAGACTAATGAAAAACTGTTTTTT,CASSLRGQTNEKLFF
TRBV5-4,TRBJ2-5,.,.,TGTGCCAGCAGCAAGGAGGTCCGGATAGAGACCCAGTACTTC,CASSKEVRIETQYF
TRBV18,TRBJ2-7,.,TRBD2,TGTGCCAGCTCACCGAACGGGCTAGCGGCCTCCTACGAGCAGTACTTC,CASSPNGLAASYEQYF
TRBV2,TRBJ1-6,.,.,TGTGCCAGCAGGCAAACAGGGAGCTCCTATAATTCACCCCTCCACTTT,CASRQTGSSYNSPLHF
TRBV5-6,TRBJ2-2,few,.,TGTGCCAGCAGCTTAGCTCTGTATACCGGGGAGCTGTTTTTT,CASSLALYTGELFF
TRBV11-2,TRBJ1-3,few,TRBD1,TGTGCCAGCAGCATCAACAGGGGGGGCGAAGGAAACACCATATATTTT,CASSINRGGEGNTIYF
TRBV28,TRBJ2-3,.,TRBD2,TGTGCCAGCAGTTCACTAGCGGGGGCCTACACAGATACGCAGTATTTT,CASSSLAGAYTDTQYF
TRBV7-8,TRBJ2-7,.,.,TGTGCCAGCAGCGATCCCGGGATGAGGCTCTCCTACGAGCAGTACTTC,CASSDPGMRLSYEQYF
TRBV6-6,TRBJ1-2,.,.,TGTGCCAGCAGTTACTCGGGTCAGGGGAACTATGGCTACACCTTC,CASSYSGQGNYGYTF
TRBV28,TRBJ2-1,.,.,TGTGCCAGTCTCGAGGCGAGGAGGAATGAGCAGTTCTTC,CASLEARRNEQFF